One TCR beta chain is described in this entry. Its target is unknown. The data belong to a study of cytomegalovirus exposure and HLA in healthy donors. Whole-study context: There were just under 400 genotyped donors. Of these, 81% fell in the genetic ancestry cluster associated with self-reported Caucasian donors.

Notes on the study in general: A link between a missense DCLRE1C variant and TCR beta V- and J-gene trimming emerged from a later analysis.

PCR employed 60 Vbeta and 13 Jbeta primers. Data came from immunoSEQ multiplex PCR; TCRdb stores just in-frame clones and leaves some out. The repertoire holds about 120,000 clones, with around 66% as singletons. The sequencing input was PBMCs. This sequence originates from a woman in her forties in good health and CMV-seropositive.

The CDR3 reads CSVEQRGGTYEQYF. The DNA of the CDR3 is TGCAGCGTTGAACAACGTGGGGGCACCTACGAGCAGTACTTC. The chain employs TRBV29-1 and TRBJ2-5, with D possibly matching TRBD1 (6 bases). Gene TRBJ2-7 matches the end of the DNA better, so the J call may be wrong. This CDR3 is 14 amino acids long. CDR1 is SQVTM and CDR2 is ANQGSEA in the germline V gene.